The entry below describes one TCR beta chain. Germline V CDR1 and CDR2: SNHLY, FYNNEI. The CDR3 loop spans 14 amino acids. Losses at the gene ends were 6 bases for V and 1 base for J; bases not matched to a gene: 5. Using immunoSEQ multiplex PCR, the repertoire was profiled, and TCRdb retains in-frame clones only, with some absent. The sample lists approximately 270,000 clones; 87% were seen once. The sample belongs to a study of blood T cell repertoires in COVID-19. Study-level information: Sites in the United States, Italy and Spain provided acute and convalescent COVID-19 samples. T cells, B-cell-depleted T cells, or PBMCs supplied cDNA or gDNA.

V gene TRBV2 combines with J gene TRBJ2-5; TRBD1 aligns across 7 bases. The clonotype comes from a man aged 18 to 29 with active or convalescent COVID-19. The sequencing input was peripheral blood. The CDR3 DNA is TGTGCCAGCAGACCCGGGACAGTCCAAGAGACCCAGTACTTC. Its protein is CASRPGTVQETQYF. Drawing the rest from reference TRBV2 and TRBJ2-5, the complete variable domain is EPEVTQTPSHQVTQMGQEVILRCVPISNHLYFYWYRQILGQKVEFLVSFYNNEISEKSEIFDDQFSVERPDGSNFTLKIRSTKLEDSAMYFCASRPGTVQETQYFGPGTRLLVL.